Listed here is a single T cell receptor (beta chain). Its antigen is not identified. V lost 1 base and J lost 5, with 11 bases in between. Germline V gene sequence: CDR1 SEHNR, CDR2 FQNEAQ (reference sequence). This CDR3 has 14 residues. The data were produced by immunoSEQ multiplex PCR, yet TCRdb's version contains in-frame clones alone and is incomplete. The sample lists just under 35,000 clones, around nine tenths occurring once. The data belong to a study of T cell responses to AZD1222 COVID-19 vaccine. Study outcomes and limitations: Repertoire sampling happened only post peak T cell response. Among those given AZD1222, only six were seropositive at baseline. Females outnumbered males among donors, who were mostly white British; clonal diversity was possibly underestimated. Increases in Spike-specific TCR breadth and depth were seen after two AZD1222 doses.

The receptor comes from an adult in good health. The specimen comprised peripheral blood, sampled on day 0 of AZD1222 vaccination. This chain joins TRBV7-9 and TRBJ2-5; weak D call: TRBD1 (5 bases). CDR3 region: CASSLVQGRETQYF. CDR3 in DNA: TGTGCCAGCAGCTTAGTCCAGGGTCGGGAGACCCAGTACTTC.